This note documents a single T cell receptor (beta chain) sequence. The length of the CDR3 is 14 residues. The germline gives CDR1 MGHRA, CDR2 YSYEKL. Trimming left V 1 base short and J 6 bases short, with 9 bases between. Per the original data handling: The assay estimated nucleated cells by amplifying reference gene primers. TCRdb's table, derived via immunoSEQ multiplex PCR, lists solely in-frame clones and lacks some. V, J and clone size derive from that table, while D and trimming were established from the DNA sequence. The sample has 140,000 or so clones, approximately 87% seen once. This specimen comes from a study of blood T cell repertoires in COVID-19. Study summary: The origin of the acute and convalescent COVID-19 samples was the United States, Italy and Spain. From T cells, B-cell-depleted T cells, or PBMCs came the material, which was cDNA or gDNA.

The clonotype was recovered from a woman in her forties or fifties with active or convalescent COVID-19. This chain uses TRBV4-1 with TRBJ1-4; maybe TRBD1 (5 bases). The sequencing sample was made of peripheral blood. In nucleotides, the CDR3 is TGCGCCAGCAGCCAAGTAAGGGGTGATGAAAAACTGTTTTTT. As protein: CASSQVRGDEKLFF.